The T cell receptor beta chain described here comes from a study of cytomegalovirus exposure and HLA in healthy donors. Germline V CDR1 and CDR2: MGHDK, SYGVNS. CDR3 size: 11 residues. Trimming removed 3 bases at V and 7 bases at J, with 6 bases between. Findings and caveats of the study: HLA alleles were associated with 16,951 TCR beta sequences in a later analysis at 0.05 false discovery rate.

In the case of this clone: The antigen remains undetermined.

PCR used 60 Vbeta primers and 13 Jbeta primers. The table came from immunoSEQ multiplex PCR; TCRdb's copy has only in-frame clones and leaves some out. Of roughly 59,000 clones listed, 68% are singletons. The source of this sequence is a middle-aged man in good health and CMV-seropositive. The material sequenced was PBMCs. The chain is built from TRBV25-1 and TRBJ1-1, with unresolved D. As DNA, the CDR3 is TGTGCCAGCAGTGATCGTGTTGAAGCTTTCTTT. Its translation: CASSDRVEAFF.